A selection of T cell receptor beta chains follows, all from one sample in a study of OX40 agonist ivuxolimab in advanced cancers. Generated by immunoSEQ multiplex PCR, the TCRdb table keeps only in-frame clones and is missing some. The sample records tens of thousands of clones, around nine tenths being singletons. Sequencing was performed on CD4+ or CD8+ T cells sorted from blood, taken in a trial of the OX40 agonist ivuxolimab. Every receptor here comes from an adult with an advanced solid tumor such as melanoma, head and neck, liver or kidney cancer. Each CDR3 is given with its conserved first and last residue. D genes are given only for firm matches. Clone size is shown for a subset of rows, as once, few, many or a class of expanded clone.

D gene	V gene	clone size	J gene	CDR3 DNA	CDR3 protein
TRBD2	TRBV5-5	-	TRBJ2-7	TGTGCCAGCAGCTCCCTAGCGGGAGGGCCCTCCTACGAGCAGTACTTC	CASSSLAGGPSYEQYF
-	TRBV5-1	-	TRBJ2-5	TGCGCCAGCAGCCCGGGGTATGATGAGACCCAGTACTTC	CASSPGYDETQYF
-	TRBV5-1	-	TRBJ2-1	TGCGCCAGCAGCCGGGGGGCCGACTACAATGAGCAGTTCTTC	CASSRGADYNEQFF
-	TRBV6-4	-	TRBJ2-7	TGTGCCAGCAGTGAAAGGGTAGCCAGCGAGCAGTACTTC	CASSERVASEQYF
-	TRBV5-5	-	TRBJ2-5	TGTGCCAGCAGCTTGGGGGTTGGGCAGACCCAGTACTTC	CASSLGVGQTQYF
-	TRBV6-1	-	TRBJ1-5	TGTGCCAGCAGTGAGCGGAGAAGGCAGCCCCAGCATTTT	CASSERRRQPQHF
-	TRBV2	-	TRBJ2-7	TGTGCCAGCAGCGGCGACAGTCACTCCTACGAGCAGTACTTC	CASSGDSHSYEQYF
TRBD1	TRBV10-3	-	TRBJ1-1	TGTGCCATCAGTCGCGACAGGGACGCTGAAGCTTTCTTT	CAISRDRDAEAFF
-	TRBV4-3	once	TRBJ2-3	TGCGCCAGCAGCCAAGATCTTCGACAGTCCACAGATACGCAGTATTTT	CASSQDLRQSTDTQYF
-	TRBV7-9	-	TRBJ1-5	TGTGCCAGCAGCTTAGTAATTGGCAGTCTCAATCAGCCCCAGCATTTT	CASSLVIGSLNQPQHF
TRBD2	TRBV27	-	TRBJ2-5	TGTGCCAGCCAAAAAGCGGGGGCCGTACAAGAGACCCAGTACTTC	CASQKAGAVQETQYF
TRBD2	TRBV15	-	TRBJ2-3	TGTGCCACCAGCAGTGGACTAGCGGGGGACACAGATACGCAGTATTTT	CATSSGLAGDTDTQYF
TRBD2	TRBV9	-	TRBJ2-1	TGTGCCAGCAGCGCTCAACTAGCGGGAGGGATGAGGGAGCAGTTCTTC	CASSAQLAGGMREQFF
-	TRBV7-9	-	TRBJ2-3	TGTGCCAGCAGCTTGACCGTGCTAGCGATTGAAGCAGATACGCAGTATTTT	CASSLTVLAIEADTQYF
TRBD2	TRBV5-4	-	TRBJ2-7	TGTGCCAGCCGCCTCGGGGCGGGAGGGTCCTACGAGCAGTACTTC	CASRLGAGGSYEQYF
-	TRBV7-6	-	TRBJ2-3	TGTGCCAGCAGCTTAGTAGGCGGTAGAACAGATACGCAGTATTTT	CASSLVGGRTDTQYF
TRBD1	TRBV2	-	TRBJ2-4	TGTGCCAGCAGTGATCAGGGGACAGGGCGAAACATTCAGTACTTC	CASSDQGTGRNIQYF
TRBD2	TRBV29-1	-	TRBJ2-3	TGCAGCGTGGGGGCTAGCGGGAGCACAGATACGCAGTATTTT	CSVGASGSTDTQYF
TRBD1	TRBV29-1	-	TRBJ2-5	TGCAGCGTTGACCCAGGGGGCGCAGAGACCCAGTACTTC	CSVDPGGAETQYF
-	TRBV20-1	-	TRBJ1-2	TGCAGTGCCGATCGGGTCGGGGTTTGCACCTTC	CSADRVGVCTF
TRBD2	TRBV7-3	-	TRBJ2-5	TGTGCCAGCAGTCCTGGGACTAGCAAGGTTGAGACCCAGTACTTC	CASSPGTSKVETQYF
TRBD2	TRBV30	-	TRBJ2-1	TGTGCCTGGAGTCCCCTAGCGGGAGTAGTCAATGAGCAGTTCTTC	CAWSPLAGVVNEQFF
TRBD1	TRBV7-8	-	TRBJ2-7	TGTGCCAGCAGCTCGTTGGGTCGGACAGGGACAATTTTCTACGAGCAGTACTTC	CASSSLGRTGTIFYEQYF
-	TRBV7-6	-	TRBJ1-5	TGTGCCAGCAGCGGGTCAGGGGGCAATCAGCCCCAGCATTTT	CASSGSGGNQPQHF
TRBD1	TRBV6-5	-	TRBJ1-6	TGTGCCAGCAGTTCCGGACAGGATATTAATTCACCCCTCCACTTT	CASSSGQDINSPLHF
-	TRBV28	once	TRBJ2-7	TGTGCCACGGAGGGACCCCCCCGGGAATACGAGCAGTACTTC	CATEGPPREYEQYF
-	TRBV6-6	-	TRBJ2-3	TGTGCCAGCAGTTTAAATCTTCCCACAGATACGCAGTATTTT	CASSLNLPTDTQYF
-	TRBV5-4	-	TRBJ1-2	TGTGCCAGCAGCCGAAACTATGGCTACACCTTC	CASSRNYGYTF
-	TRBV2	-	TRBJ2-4	TGTGCCATAGACAGGTCAAACATTCAGTACTTC	CAIDRSNIQYF
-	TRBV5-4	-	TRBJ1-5	TGTGCCAGCAGCTTGGGAGGAGTTAGCAATCAGCCCCAGCATTTT	CASSLGGVSNQPQHF
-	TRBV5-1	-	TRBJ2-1	TGCGCCAGCAGCTTGGTGTTGGGCAATGAGCAGTTCTTC	CASSLVLGNEQFF
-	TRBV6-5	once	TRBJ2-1	TGTGCCAGCAGTTACGCCGGGACGCCTACGAGAATTGAGCAGTTCTTC	CASSYAGTPTRIEQFF
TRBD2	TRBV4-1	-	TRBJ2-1	TGCGCCAGCAGCCACGTCCTGGCTAGCGGGGGAGGTGAGCAGTTCTTC	CASSHVLASGGGEQFF
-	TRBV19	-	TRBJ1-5	TGTGCCAGTCATGGGGGGCAGCATAGCAATCAGCCCCAGCATTTT	CASHGGQHSNQPQHF